This T cell receptor (beta chain) was sequenced for a study of T-cell reconstitution after alpha-beta-depleted transplantation in children listed by TCRdb under 2016. Broadly, across the study: Using TCR repertoire profiling, the study followed T-cell immune reconstitution in a quantitative way in children after TCRalphabeta/CD19-depleted allogeneic hematopoietic cell transplantation.

General conclusions and limits of the study: In some patients, high TCRbeta diversity at day 60 was attributed to recipient T cells and intrathymic progenitors that had survived conditioning. Apparently early alphabetaT-cell count recovery about two months after transplant reportedly relied on only several hundred rapidly expanded clones derived from non-depleted graft cells. Hyperexpanded clone frequencies declined over subsequent months; after one year, T-cell counts and TCRbeta diversity were mostly attributed to newly produced T cells.

For CDR1 and CDR2, the germline V gene (reference sequence) lists LNHDA and SQIVND. From the cysteine through the phenylalanine, the CDR3 covers 13 amino acids. Here the CDR3 DNA is all that survives: 39 bases in frame from base 1. Libraries were built with PCR. The instrument given in TCRdb is Illumina HiSeq 2500. TCR library preparation used molecular barcoding, with unique molecular identifiers applied to normalize quantification of the TCRbeta repertoire. TCRdb reanalyzed the raw reads on its own, using fastp at Q25 for trimming and MiXCR for clone calling, and kept in-frame beta chains. Every entry covers one CDR3 protein and lists the most common genes and DNA from its rows. This sample comprises just under 150,000 distinct CDR3 sequences, around 9% of them detected only once. About a sixth of the sample rests with the top ten. This clonotype was found many times. Its antigen has not been determined. One end of the junction is discordant with germline, which a read error may explain.

Interpreted using the paper, the treatment or condition label stands for: allogeneic hematopoietic cell transplantation with graft depleted of TCRalphabeta T cells and CD19 B cells. The children who served as transplant recipients had been given grafts of TCRalphabeta/CD19-depleted allogeneic hematopoietic cells. The input for sequencing was PBMCs, mostly from graft donor cells, taken 180 days after TCRalphabeta/CD19-depleted stem cell transplant. This sequence was found in a female patient aged 2-10 years who had a stem cell transplant for congenital amegakaryocytic thrombocytopenia, so the T cells may come from the graft donor. The rearrangement combines TRBV19 with TRBJ1-1, with the identity of the D gene unclear. The sequenced DNA: TGTGCCAGTAGTATAGCCGGGAACGCTGAAGCTTTCTTT. Translated, this gives CASSIAGNAEAFF.